This T cell receptor beta chain appears in the sequencing data of a study of CD8 T cells in Susac syndrome. The study sequenced TCR beta in blood CD8+ and CD4+ T cells. It was negative isolation that provided the CD8+ and CD4+ T cells, whereas TEMRA cells were enriched by FACS. It was with random hexamers that about 0.45 to 1 ug RNA was reverse transcribed. Amplification of TCR beta CDR3 was carried out by immunoSEQ multiplex PCR, which covered 54 Vbeta and 13 Jbeta segments. TCRdb reanalysed the immunoSEQ multiplex PCR reads using MiXCR and keeps one entry per CDR3 protein. The sample carries some 190,000 distinct CDR3 sequences, 85% to 95% recorded once. Deletions cut 1 base from V and 9 bases from J, with 11 bases between. Per germline, CDR1 MGHRA and CDR2 YSYEKL. The CDR3 has 13 amino acids.

The gene calls are TRBV4-1 and TRBJ2-3; D is ambiguous. The sample comprised CD4+ T cells from PBMCs. The receptor was derived from a human donor in good health. CDR3 sequence: CASSQVGLRTQYF. The CDR3 DNA is TGCGCCAGCAGCCAAGTGGGTCTGAGGACGCAGTATTTT.